This T cell receptor beta chain was sequenced during a study of blood T cell repertoires in COVID-19. There are 12 residues in the CDR3. The junction had 4 bases not matched to a gene; V was cut back by 7 bases and J by 4 bases. Germline CDR1 SQVTM, CDR2 ANQGSEA. The protocol was immunoSEQ multiplex PCR, while the TCRdb copy is restricted to in-frame clones and leaves out a portion. The sample contains 250,000 to 350,000 clones, 70% to 90% of which appear only once. The specimen sequenced was peripheral blood. The gene calls are TRBV29-1 and TRBJ2-1; 7 nucleotides align to TRBD2. The origin of this receptor is a woman aged 45-65 years who had recovered from COVID-19. The CDR3, as DNA: TGCAGCGCTAGCGGAGATTACAATGAGCAGTTCTTC. Translating gives CSASGDYNEQFF.